One sample yielded the 23 T cell receptor beta chains listed below, sequenced in a study of T cell changes during pregnancy in multiple sclerosis (dated by TCRdb to between 2018 and 2020). The library came from the immunoSEQ multiplex PCR assay. TCRdb took over this immuneACCESS table, retaining in-frame rearrangements with V and J assigned. Such tables are incomplete; in checked studies, under half of the missing clones stem from an unresolved V gene, and the remainder is unexplained. This sample holds 56,000 or so clones; approximately 90% were observed only once. Roughly 2% of the sample is in the top ten clones. Sample: peripheral blood, taken in the first trimester of pregnancy. Receptor source: a female donor in good health, enrolled as a control in a pregnancy study.

The genes are TRBV7-9 and TRBJ2-1, with 7 nucleotides matching TRBD2. V trimming: 6 bases; J trimming: 15 bases; junction bases outside the gene matches: 11. Germline V gene sequence: CDR1 SEHNR, CDR2 FQNEAQ (reference sequence). The CDR3 runs to 12 residues. CDR3 protein: CASSGLRESRFF. DNA for the CDR3: TGTGCCAGCAGTGGTCTGCGGGAGAGTCGGTTCTTC. Full variable domain (missing parts from reference TRBV7-9 and TRBJ2-1): DTGVSQNPRHKITKRGQNVTFRCDPISEHNRLYWYRQTLGQGPEFLTYFQNEAQLEKSRLLSDRFSAERPKGSFSTLEIQRTEQGDSAMYLCASSGLRESRFFGPGTRLTVL.

This clone was found once. V usage is TRBV30 and J usage is TRBJ1-2, with D maybe TRBD1 (6 bases). CDR3 length: 11 amino acids. Looked up from germline, CDR1 is GTSNPN and CDR2 is SVGIG (reference sequence). V lost 0 bases and J lost 7, with 6 bases in between. The CDR3 DNA reads as TGTGCCTGGAGTGTACAGGGTGGCTACACCTTC. It specifies CAWSVQGGYTF.

The chain recombines TRBV6-1 with TRBJ1-3; a weak D match, TRBD1 (5 bases). The V gene's germline CDR1 is MNHNS and CDR2 SASEGT. CDR3 length: 15 residues. Between the trimmed V and J ends, which lost 5 bases and 4 bases, there was a span of 15 bases. Here the CDR3 DNA reads TGTGCCAGCAGTCGGGATGGGGGGAAGGGAAACACCATATATTTT. It codes for CASSRDGGKGNTIYF.

J is TRBJ2-7 and V is TRBV27; tentative D call: TRBD2 (5 bases). CDR3 size: 13 residues. V was cut by 4 bases and J by 7 bases, with 14 bases left in between. Germline loops: CDR1 MNHEY, CDR2 SMNVEV (reference sequence). The CDR3 here is CASSSLGGGEQYF. For the CDR3, the DNA is TGTGCCAGCAGTTCCTTAGGCGGCGGGGAGCAGTACTTC.

The V call is TRBV6-5, the J call TRBJ1-6, with 7 bases fitting TRBD1. With V trimmed by 7 bases and J by 7 bases, 10 bases remained unmatched. The CDR3 loop spans 15 amino acids. CDR1 is MNHEY and CDR2 is SVGAGI in the germline V gene. CDR3 residues: CASNRDRVRNSPLHF. CDR3 in DNA: TGTGCCAGCAACCGAGACAGGGTGAGAAATTCACCCCTCCACTTT.

This clone appeared a single time. The chain employs TRBV5-7 and TRBJ1-2; 10 bases agree with TRBD1. TRBV5-7 is classed as an ORF, of uncertain function. The CDR3 is made up of 14 amino acids. Germline trimming cut 7 bases from V and 12 bases from J; bases unmatched to any gene: 15. The CDR3 sequence: CASLRQGASRAHTF. The CDR3 nucleotides read TGTGCCAGCCTTCGACAGGGGGCCTCGAGGGCTCACACCTTC.

The chain is built from TRBV7-6 and TRBJ1-1, with D perhaps TRBD1 (6 bases). V lost 2 bases to trimming and J lost 4 bases, with 11 bases between them. CDR1 is SGHVS, CDR2 FNYEAQ, per germline. This CDR3 has 14 residues. The CDR3: CASSLTGPRTEAFF. The CDR3 region has the DNA TGTGCCAGCAGCTTAACAGGGCCGCGCACTGAAGCTTTCTTT.

The chain carries TRBV2 and TRBJ2-7; 9 positions match TRBD2. Germline V CDR1 and CDR2: SNHLY, FYNNEI. There are 13 residues in the CDR3. V dropped 8 bases and J dropped 3; count of bases not matched to a gene: 5. This CDR3 reads CASRLLAGYEQYF. The CDR3 DNA is TGTGCCAGCCGTCTACTAGCGGGCTACGAGCAGTACTTC.

This chain uses TRBV18 with TRBJ1-6; D call uncertain. Between the trimmed V and J ends, which lost 3 bases and 7 bases, there was a span of 13 bases. There are 15 residues in the CDR3. The germline CDR1 and CDR2 sequences are KGHSH and LQKENI. The CDR3 DNA sequence: TGTGCCAGCTCACCCTCCGAGACTAACAATTCACCCCTCCACTTT. Amino acid sequence: CASSPSETNNSPLHF.

The CDR3 sequence is CASSPRSEKLFF. The CDR3 coding sequence is TGTGCCAGCTCACCAAGGAGTGAAAAACTGTTTTTT. The chain joins TRBV18 to TRBJ1-4, with D hard to call. Trimming shortened V by 2 bases and J by 7 bases, and 5 bases separated the two germline ends. From germline, CDR1 is KGHSH and CDR2 LQKENI. This CDR3 has 12 residues.

This clone has only a few counts. This chain joins TRBV30 and TRBJ1-1; TRBD1 aligns across 7 bases. Germline trimming cut 5 bases from V and 8 bases from J; bases unmatched to any gene: 17. Germline V gives CDR1 GTSNPN, CDR2 SVGIG (reference sequence). This CDR3 has 15 amino acids. The CDR3, as DNA: TGTGCCTGGGGAAGGGGGACAGCAAGGAGGGGGGAAGCTTTCTTT. It is translated as CAWGRGTARRGEAFF.

The count of this clone is one. V is TRBV6-5 and J is TRBJ2-3, with D possibly TRBD1 on 6 matching bases. The CDR3 spans 14 residues. V was shortened by 6 bases and J by 8 bases, with 18 bases between the two germline ends. In germline, CDR1 is MNHEY, CDR2 SVGAGI. The CDR3 region is CASRSELIGGTQYF. DNA of the CDR3: TGTGCCAGCAGATCGGAGTTGATAGGGGGTACGCAGTATTTT.

The CDR3 region is CASSPSRGHTGELFF. The CDR3 nucleotides read TGTGCCAGCTCACCAAGCAGGGGTCACACCGGGGAGCTGTTTTTT. The V gene is TRBV18, the J gene TRBJ2-2; TRBD1 is a possible D gene (6 bases). Germline V gene lookup returns CDR1 KGHSH and CDR2 LQKENI. This CDR3 region has 15 residues. Trimming left V 2 bases short and J 3 bases short, with 10 bases between.

This chain links TRBV7-9 with TRBJ1-1; maybe TRBD1 (6 bases). The V and J ends lost 5 bases and 6 bases respectively, with 19 bases between them. There are 15 residues in the CDR3. The germline V gene encodes CDR1 SEHNR and CDR2 FQNEAQ (reference sequence). In nucleotides, the CDR3 is TGTGCCAGCAGCCAGGGATTCAGGGGCCAGGCTGAAGCTTTCTTT. Amino acid sequence: CASSQGFRGQAEAFF.

The chain links TRBV21-1 to TRBJ2-3; TRBD1 is taken as the D call from the table, unchecked against the DNA. TRBV21-1 is recorded as a pseudogene. CDR3 size: 14 residues. CDR3 in amino acids: CASSKKGTSDTQYF. The CDR3 nucleotides read TGTGCCAGCAGCAAAAAAGGGACATCAGATACGCAGTATTTT.

The CDR3 loop reads CASSKGRSSGRVYGYTF. For the CDR3, the DNA is TGTGCCAGCAGCAAAGGTCGTTCGTCAGGGCGAGTCTATGGCTACACCTTC. The chain links TRBV21-1 to TRBJ1-2; the table's D call of TRBD1 was not tested on the DNA. TRBV21-1 is a known pseudogene. The length of the CDR3 is 17 residues.

The chain recombines TRBV5-1 with TRBJ2-1; maybe TRBD1 (6 bases). Trimming pared 3 bases from V and 4 bases from J, leaving 14 bases between. Looked up from germline, CDR1 is SGHRS and CDR2 is YFSETQ. CDR3 length equals 15 residues. The DNA of the CDR3 is TGCGCCAGCAGCTCGAGGACAGTTTTGTACAATGAGCAGTTCTTC. Translating it yields CASSSRTVLYNEQFF.

The V call is TRBV19, the J call TRBJ2-1; tentative D call: TRBD1 (5 bases). Germline values: CDR1 LNHDA, CDR2 SQIVND (reference sequence). The CDR3 is made up of 13 amino acids. Trimming cost V 7 bases and J 8 bases, with 15 bases left between them. The CDR3 DNA reads as TGTGCCAGTATGGGCAGGGTCGGCGATGAGCAGTTCTTC. Its protein is CASMGRVGDEQFF.

The chain has TRBV19 and TRBJ2-7; 8 bases agree with TRBD1. This CDR3 is 16 amino acids long. The germline CDR1 and CDR2 sequences are LNHDA and SQIVND (reference sequence). J gave up 2 bases and V 11 bases, and 17 bases lay outside the gene matches. CDR3 bases: TGTGCCGTTGACCTTGCATCCGGGACAGGAACCTACGAGCAGTACTTC. Translation gives CAVDLASGTGTYEQYF. Variable domain in full (rest from reference TRBV19 and TRBJ2-7): DGGITQSPKYLFRKEGQNVTLSCEQNLNHDAMYWYRQDPGQGLRLIYYSQIVNDFQKGDIAEGYSVSREKKESFPLTVTSAQKNPTAFYLCAVDLASGTGTYEQYFGPGTRLTVT.

The chain joins TRBV25-1 to TRBJ2-7, with 10 nucleotides matching TRBD2. The CDR3 runs to 13 residues. The J segment lost 7 bases and the V segment lost 6 bases, leaving 6 bases of the junction unmatched. Germline V lookup: CDR1 MGHDK, CDR2 SYGVNS. Written as DNA, the CDR3 is TGTGCCAGCAGCGAGCGGGAGGGGAGTGAGCAGTACTTC. It is translated as CASSEREGSEQYF.

The chain employs TRBV6-1 and TRBJ1-2; D is unresolved. The germline V gene has CDR1 MNHNS and CDR2 SASEGT. The CDR3 spans 15 residues. V shed 6 bases and J shed 8 bases, with 22 bases lying between them. In nucleotides, the CDR3 is TGTGCCAGCAGCCAAACGGAAACGGCGGTGTGGGGCTACACCTTC. The encoded protein is CASSQTETAVWGYTF.

In its sample, this clone was seen once. The chain couples TRBV13 to TRBJ2-7; 9 nucleotides agree with TRBD2. Germline CDR1 PRHDT, CDR2 FYEKMQ (reference sequence). V shed 2 bases and J 7 bases; nucleotides not matched to a gene: 6. The CDR3 totals 14 residues. This chain's CDR3 is CASSLFGGGAEQYF. CDR3 DNA: TGTGCCAGCAGCTTATTCGGCGGGGGGGCGGAGCAGTACTTC.

The genes are TRBV7-2 and TRBJ2-2, with 8 bases that match TRBD1. CDR1 and CDR2 from the germline V gene are SGHTA and FQGNSA. The CDR3 extends over 15 amino acids. V shed 8 bases, J shed 6 bases, and the junction held 11 bases outside the gene matches. The CDR3 DNA reads TGTGCCAGCGGGCCCGGGACAGGAGGAGCCGGGGAGCTGTTTTTT. This gives the protein CASGPGTGGAGELFF.